These T cell receptor beta chains were read from a single sample in a study of cytomegalovirus exposure and HLA in healthy donors. Some clones are missing from TCRdb's copy, which holds only in-frame ones; the method was immunoSEQ multiplex PCR. The table records 120,000 or so clones, about 74% of them present only once. The sample consisted of PBMCs. All receptors come from a man aged 25 to 40 in good health and CMV-seronegative. CDR3s include the opening cysteine and the closing phenylalanine or tryptophan. The D gene is left open where the match is weak. For some rows the clone size is stated as once, few or many, or as a class when expanded; others skip it.

V	size	D	J	CDR3	DNA
TRBV5-4	-	-	TRBJ2-5	CASSRQGETQYF	TGTGCCAGCAGTCGTCAGGGAGAGACCCAGTACTTC
TRBV30	-	TRBD1	TRBJ1-4	CAWQGQGYEKLFF	TGTGCCTGGCAGGGACAGGGTTATGAAAAACTGTTTTTT
TRBV9	-	-	TRBJ1-2	CASSRGIGNYGYTF	TGTGCCAGCAGCCGGGGGATTGGGAACTATGGCTACACCTTC
TRBV5-5	-	-	TRBJ2-2	CASSLRPPGHTGELFF	TGTGCCAGCAGCTTGAGACCGCCAGGGCACACCGGGGAGCTGTTTTTT
TRBV7-2	-	-	TRBJ2-1	CASSPQEGEQLF	TGTGCCAGCAGCCCCCAAGAGGGCGAGCAGCTCTTC
TRBV30	few	-	TRBJ2-3	CAWSVVTSTDTQYF	TGTGCCTGGAGTGTGGTAACTAGCACAGATACGCAGTATTTT
TRBV28	-	TRBD2	TRBJ2-1	CASSSLAGGRSYNEQFF	TGTGCCAGCAGTTCCTTAGCGGGGGGGCGGTCCTACAATGAGCAGTTCTTC
TRBV9	-	TRBD1	TRBJ1-5	CASSVGTGAGQPQHF	TGTGCCAGCAGCGTAGGGACAGGAGCAGGTCAGCCCCAGCATTTT
TRBV29-1	-	-	TRBJ2-3	CSVGSYRVRGDTQYF	TGCAGCGTTGGGTCGTACAGGGTTCGTGGAGATACGCAGTATTTT
TRBV6-1	few	-	TRBJ2-1	CASTLGAKNEQFF	TGTGCCAGCACCTTAGGGGCTAAGAATGAGCAGTTCTTC
TRBV6-5	-	TRBD1	TRBJ1-2	CASSWTGSYGYTF	TGTGCCAGCAGTTGGACAGGTTCCTATGGCTACACCTTC
TRBV6-4	-	TRBD2	TRBJ2-1	CASSDRALIAGGNNEQFF	TGTGCCAGCAGTGACAGAGCCCTTATAGCGGGAGGAAACAATGAGCAGTTCTTC
TRBV6-5	few	TRBD2	TRBJ2-5	CASSPSGGRGETQYF	TGTGCCAGCAGCCCCTCAGGCGGGAGAGGGGAGACCCAGTACTTC
TRBV28	-	-	TRBJ1-1	CASWIPGQTKAFF	TGTGCCAGCTGGATCCCTGGACAAACTAAAGCTTTCTTT
TRBV18	-	-	TRBJ2-2	CASSRVGQSNTGELFF	TGTGCCAGCTCACGCGTCGGACAGTCGAACACCGGGGAGCTGTTTTTT
TRBV28	-	TRBD1	TRBJ2-1	CASSGTAYDSYNEQFF	TGTGCCAGCTCCGGGACAGCGTACGACTCCTACAATGAGCAGTTCTTC
TRBV7-8	-	-	TRBJ1-2	CASSFGGEGYGYTF	TGTGCCAGCAGCTTCGGCGGGGAAGGGTATGGCTACACCTTC
TRBV10-3	-	-	TRBJ1-5	CAISEWGQGNQPQHF	TGTGCCATCAGTGAGTGGGGGCAGGGCAATCAGCCCCAGCATTTT
TRBV11-3	-	-	TRBJ2-7	CASSLRGGSTYEQYF	TGTGCCAGCAGCTTAAGAGGGGGATCCACCTACGAGCAGTACTTC
TRBV29-1	-	TRBD1	TRBJ2-5	CSVLRDSQETQYF	TGCAGCGTACTCCGGGACAGCCAAGAGACCCAGTACTTC
TRBV7-9	-	TRBD1	TRBJ1-6	CASSPGQGDSPLHF	TGTGCCAGCAGCCCCGGACAGGGAGACTCACCCCTCCACTTT
TRBV19	-	TRBD1	TRBJ1-2	CASNKDRDNYGYTF	TGTGCCAGTAATAAGGACAGGGACAACTATGGCTACACCTTC
TRBV5-6	-	-	TRBJ1-1	CASSPYADTEAFF	TGTGCCAGCAGCCCATACGCGGACACTGAAGCTTTCTTT
TRBV27	few	TRBD1	TRBJ1-1	CASSYRGTEAFF	TGTGCCAGCAGTTACAGGGGAACTGAAGCTTTCTTT
TRBV27	-	TRBD2	TRBJ2-7	CASSFREGRNEQYF	TGTGCCAGCAGTTTCAGGGAGGGGAGGAACGAGCAGTACTTC
TRBV19	-	-	TRBJ1-4	CASSSDGAVDEKLFF	TGTGCCAGTAGTTCCGACGGCGCGGTCGATGAAAAACTGTTTTTT
TRBV30	-	TRBD1	TRBJ1-1	CAWSPDRDTEAFF	TGTGCCTGGAGTCCCGACAGGGACACTGAAGCTTTCTTT
TRBV7-3	-	TRBD2	TRBJ2-1	CASSQLAGVSNEQFF	TGTGCCAGCAGCCAACTAGCGGGGGTTTCCAATGAGCAGTTCTTC
TRBV9	-	TRBD2	TRBJ2-3	CASSVDSGRELVNTQYF	TGTGCCAGCAGCGTAGATAGCGGGAGGGAACTAGTAAATACGCAGTATTTT
TRBV13	-	-	TRBJ2-7	CASSPRAWVNEQYF	TGTGCCAGCAGCCCCAGGGCCTGGGTCAACGAGCAGTACTTC
TRBV6-1	-	TRBD1	TRBJ2-7	CASSWDSRSGPYF	TGTGCCAGCAGCTGGGACAGCCGCTCTGGGCCGTACTTC
TRBV28	-	TRBD2	TRBJ2-7	CASSFFGGGGYEQYF	TGTGCCAGCAGTTTCTTTGGGGGGGGAGGGTACGAGCAGTACTTC
TRBV28	-	-	TRBJ1-1	CASSLGLRSNTEAFF	TGTGCCAGCAGTCTAGGACTGCGCTCGAACACTGAAGCTTTCTTT
TRBV6-5	-	-	TRBJ1-3	CASSYSLRDTIYF	TGTGCCAGCAGTTACTCACTCCGGGACACCATATATTTT
TRBV28	-	TRBD2	TRBJ2-5	CASSQFSGRDIKTQYF	TGTGCCAGCAGTCAATTTAGCGGGAGGGACATTAAGACCCAGTACTTC
TRBV6-4	-	TRBD1	TRBJ1-6	CASSPDRGNSPLHF	TGTGCCAGCAGTCCGGACAGGGGTAATTCACCCCTCCACTTT
TRBV6-6	few	-	TRBJ1-2	CASTLSGSYGYTF	TGTGCCAGCACGCTTTCCGGGAGCTATGGCTACACCTTC
TRBV2	-	TRBD2	TRBJ2-2	CASRGAGELFF	TGTGCCAGCCGGGGGGCCGGGGAGCTGTTTTTT
TRBV18	-	-	TRBJ2-5	CASSPLMFQETQYF	TGTGCCAGCTCACCATTAATGTTCCAAGAGACCCAGTACTTC
TRBV7-2	-	TRBD1	TRBJ1-2	CASSATQGAGGYTF	TGTGCCAGCAGCGCAACACAGGGGGCGGGTGGCTACACCTTC
TRBV19	-	TRBD1	TRBJ2-2	CASSRTGGNTGELFF	TGTGCCAGTAGTCGGACAGGGGGGAACACCGGGGAGCTGTTTTTT
TRBV19	-	-	TRBJ1-1	CASSIDRGITEAFF	TGTGCCAGTAGTATAGATCGGGGTATCACTGAAGCTTTCTTT
TRBV5-1	-	TRBD1	TRBJ1-1	CASSQRTGNGAEAFF	TGCGCCAGCAGCCAACGGACAGGGAACGGCGCTGAAGCTTTCTTT
TRBV7-2	-	TRBD2	TRBJ2-7	CASSLGAGAREQYF	TGTGCCAGCAGCTTAGGGGCGGGAGCGCGCGAGCAGTACTTC
TRBV5-1	-	-	TRBJ1-2	CASSLVQDHGYTF	TGCGCCAGCAGCTTGGTACAGGACCATGGCTACACCTTC
TRBV10-1	few	-	TRBJ2-6	CASSDGATGANVLTF	TGCGCCAGCAGTGATGGGGCGACTGGGGCCAACGTCCTGACTTTC
TRBV14	-	-	TRBJ2-1	CACSQRLVTHNEQFF	TGTGCCTGCAGCCAAAGACTAGTTACTCACAATGAGCAGTTCTTC
TRBV25-1	-	-	TRBJ1-1	CASQQGRNTEAFF	TGTGCCAGTCAGCAGGGGCGGAACACTGAAGCTTTCTTT
TRBV7-9	-	-	TRBJ2-7	CASSLLRGRETENEQYF	TGTGCCAGCAGCTTACTTCGCGGGCGTGAGACGGAGAACGAGCAGTACTTC
TRBV5-1	-	-	TRBJ1-4	CASSLETVNEKLFF	TGCGCCAGCAGCTTGGAGACAGTTAATGAAAAACTGTTTTTT